Following are 14 T cell receptor beta chains from one sample sequenced in a study of blood T cell repertoires in COVID-19. Generated by immunoSEQ multiplex PCR, the TCRdb table keeps only in-frame clones and is missing some. Of under 250,000 clones detected, 70% to 80% appear once; the ten largest clones hold almost 6%. Sequencing used peripheral blood. The origin of the receptors is a woman aged 40 to 49 with COVID-19, enrolled during active disease.

V and J are TRBV5-1 and TRBJ1-2; D perhaps matches TRBD1 (5 bases). V was clipped by 3 bases and J by 0 bases, with 9 bases between them. Looked up from germline, CDR1 is SGHRS and CDR2 is YFSETQ. The CDR3 spans 14 residues. CDR3 bases: TGCGCCAGCAGCTCCGACAGAGCTAACTATGGCTACACCTTC. Amino acids: CASSSDRANYGYTF.

This chain connects TRBV18 to TRBJ1-5; D may be TRBD1 (6 bases). Looked up from germline, CDR1 is KGHSH and CDR2 is LQKENI. The CDR3 is made up of 16 amino acids. V was trimmed by 1 base and J by 0 bases, leaving 10 bases between them. The CDR3 sequence is CASSPQGVYSNQPQHF. CDR3 coding DNA: TGTGCCAGCTCACCACAGGGGGTATATAGCAATCAGCCCCAGCATTTT.

The chain employs TRBV9 and TRBJ2-7; TRBD2 aligns across 12 bases. The CDR3 has 17 amino acids. From germline, CDR1 is SGDLS and CDR2 YYNGEE. The V and J ends lost 1 base and 4 bases, in that order; junction bases with no gene match: 9. The CDR3 nucleotides are TGTGCCAGCAGCGTAAGTCCGCTAGCGGGAGGGCCGTACGAGCAGTACTTC. Amino acids: CASSVSPLAGGPYEQYF.

The V call is TRBV12-3 or TRBV12-4, the J call TRBJ2-1; TRBD2 aligns across 7 bases. This CDR3 spans 13 amino acids. V lost 3 bases, J lost 9 bases, and 5 bases stayed unmatched. CDR3 region: CASSFAGVGEQFF. As DNA, the CDR3 is TGTGCCAGCAGTTTTGCGGGGGTGGGTGAGCAGTTCTTC.

This chain connects TRBV5-1 to TRBJ1-1; possibly TRBD1 for D (5 bases). V was cut by 4 bases and J by 3 bases, with 19 bases left in between. This CDR3 comprises 16 residues. Per the germline V gene, CDR1 is SGHRS and CDR2 is YFSETQ. CDR3 loop: CASSPSVRDSHTEAFF. DNA for the CDR3: TGCGCCAGCAGCCCCTCAGTTCGAGACAGCCACACTGAAGCTTTCTTT.

The chain couples TRBV2 to TRBJ2-5, with D maybe TRBD1 (6 bases). This CDR3 has 14 amino acids. Trimming left V 6 bases short and J 1 base short, with 12 bases between. CDR1 and CDR2 from the germline V gene are SNHLY and FYNNEI. The DNA for the CDR3 is TGTGCCAGCAGGGCGGACAGAACCCAAGAGACCCAGTACTTC. Protein product: CASRADRTQETQYF.

The chain uses TRBV30 and TRBJ2-3; D possibly corresponds to TRBD2 (6 bases). V gave up 5 bases and J gave up 6 bases, with 18 bases separating them. CDR1 is GTSNPN, CDR2 SVGIG, per germline (reference sequence). The CDR3 spans 14 residues. The CDR3 sequence is CAWWMGGEWDTQYF. The CDR3, as DNA: TGTGCCTGGTGGATGGGCGGGGAGTGGGATACGCAGTATTTT.

CDR3 in amino acids: CAIAQGETEAFF. The CDR3 bases are TGTGCCATCGCCCAGGGGGAGACTGAAGCTTTCTTT. The V and J genes are TRBV10-3 and TRBJ1-1; 7 nucleotides agree with TRBD1. V dropped 8 bases and J dropped 5; count of bases not matched to a gene: 5. CDR3 length: 12 residues. Germline CDR1 reads ENHRY; CDR2 reads SYGVKD.

This clone was observed a single time. The J gene is TRBJ2-7, the V gene TRBV19, with 11 bases that match TRBD1. Germline V gene data show CDR1 as LNHDA and CDR2 as SQIVND (reference sequence). The CDR3 extends over 15 amino acids. V was pared by 5 bases and J by 4 bases, with 7 bases of the junction left unmatched. CDR3 protein: CASSPGQGARYEQYF. CDR3 in DNA: TGTGCCAGTAGTCCTGGACAGGGGGCAAGGTACGAGCAGTACTTC.

The rearrangement links TRBV2 to TRBJ2-3, with TRBD2 identical over 9 bases. The V gene end was trimmed by 2 bases and the J gene end by 2 bases; junction bases not matched to a gene: 5. Germline CDR1 SNHLY, CDR2 FYNNEI. The CDR3 is 16 residues long. The CDR3 bases are TGTGCCAGCAGTGAATTGCCGGGACTAGCCACAGATACGCAGTATTTT. It translates to CASSELPGLATDTQYF.

The chain couples TRBV5-4 to TRBJ2-3, with 13 bases aligning to TRBD2. The CDR3 is 16 amino acids. The germline V gene has CDR1 SGHNT and CDR2 YYREEE (reference sequence). The junction had 8 bases not matched to a gene; V was cut back by 4 bases and J by 6 bases. CDR3 coding DNA: TGTGCCAGCAGCCGGACTAGCGGGAGCAGATTCGATACGCAGTATTTT. Its translation is CASSRTSGSRFDTQYF.

This sequence joins TRBV6-5 and TRBJ2-1, with 8 bases aligning to TRBD1. This CDR3 region has 13 residues. V shed 6 bases and J 7 bases; nucleotides not matched to a gene: 5. The germline V gene encodes CDR1 MNHEY and CDR2 SVGAGI. The CDR3 region has the DNA TGTGCCAGCAGGCGTACAGGGGGTAATGAGCAGTTCTTC. The encoded protein is CASRRTGGNEQFF.

The chain links TRBV29-1 to TRBJ2-2, with a weak D call TRBD2 (5 bases). The CDR3 is 14 residues long. Germline CDR1 SQVTM, CDR2 ANQGSEA. CDR3 residues: CNARDQSLPGELFF. CDR3 in DNA: TGCAACGCCCGGGATCAAAGTCTCCCCGGGGAGCTGTTTTTT.

The CDR3, as DNA: TGTGCCAGCATCGCACCCCCAGGATTTGACACTGAAGCTTTCTTT. Amino acids: CASIAPPGFDTEAFF. V and J are TRBV7-9 and TRBJ1-1; D is uncertain. V was pared by 7 bases and J by 3 bases, with 18 bases between. The CDR3 consists of 15 residues. Germline-derived CDR1 and CDR2 are SEHNR and FQNEAQ (reference sequence).